This TCR beta chain emerged from a study of shared T cell receptors in the human thymus (dated by TCRdb to 2020 to 2023). General notes on the study: The study examined how the human thymus generates shared, self-reactive T-cell receptor alpha chains.

The method behind the library was the immunoSEQ multiplex PCR assay. Drawn from immuneACCESS, this table holds only the in-frame rearrangements with V and J called that TCRdb kept. Clones are partly lost; checked studies trace under half to an unresolved V gene and leave the rest unexplained. In all, the sample holds about 730,000 clones, and around 85% of those were seen once. Around 0.01% of the sample lies in the top ten. The germline V gene gives CDR1 as SGDLS and CDR2 as YYNGEE. The CDR3 covers 15 residues, taking in both the cysteine and the phenylalanine. CDR3 DNA is the only sequence kept; it has 45 bases, read in frame from the first base. V gives up 3 bases and J gives up 3 bases, and the segment between their germline ends measures 13 bases. As to this clone: What antigen it recognizes has not been identified. No much larger clone is present one base from it, and per-base qualities are unavailable.

This same sample was also part of a study on human thymus T cells. The second study, in turn, reports: The donors were immunologically healthy infants in Finland who had open corrective cardiac surgery for congenital heart defects. Thymus tissue was collected as surgical resects that were removed during corrective cardiac surgery. V and J gene segment usage appeared biased in both thymic and peripheral blood repertoires. Highly overlapping thymic TCR repertoires among unrelated individuals were reported in the related research. The study described the TCR alpha and beta repertoires in under ten infant thymus samples and a handful of matching peripheral blood samples. Donor ages ranging from about 7 to 250 days were recorded, and 5 to 7 male and a couple of female infants were included in the cohort. After being mechanically released from the tissue, thymocytes were kept at -70 degrees C in pellets of about 10-32 million cells. Genomic DNA was extracted from frozen cell pellets with a QIAsymphony instrument. The immunoSEQ multiplex PCR assay was used to amplify the TCRB and TCRAD loci from a standardized quantity of quality-controlled genomic DNA. The amplicons spanned the V(D)J region and were long enough to cover the CDR3 and allow V and J genes to be identified. Amplicon sequencing was performed on an Illumina platform through the commercial immunoSEQ service. Primer bias and sequencing errors were corrected as previously described, and TCRAD and TCRB definitions were based on the IMGT database. Repertoires were analysed with immunoSEQ Analyzer 3.0 and VDJTools, covering basic statistics, V/J segment usage, diversity estimates, rarefaction and pairwise overlap. To estimate diversity, the Chao1, ChaoE, Efron-Thisted, Shannon and inverse Simpson indices were applied, and diversity was also estimated on datasets down-sampled to the smallest sample. Repertoire overlap used strict matching of CDR3 nucleotide sequence, V gene and J gene, with Jaccard-based multidimensional scaling clustering. Thymus samples yielded on average around 850,000 unique TCRB clonotypes, compared with 75,000 to 85,000 from blood samples.

The chain is encoded by TRBV9 joined to TRBJ1-5, and the D gene may be TRBD1, 5 bases matching. Sequenced input: thymocytes. The sequence derives from a girl under three years old with a congenital heart defect. Donor details come from another sample of the same person, matched by shared clones. The DNA is as follows: TGTGCCAGCAGCGCCCAGGGCGGGGTCAATCAGCCCCAGCATTTT. Translated, it reads CASSAQGGVNQPQHF. Outside the CDR3, residues come from the reference TRBV9 and TRBJ1-5 proteins, so the full variable domain is: DSGVTQTPKHLITATGQRVTLRCSPRSGDLSVYWYQQSLDQGLQFLIQYYNGEERAKGNILERFSAQQFPDLHSELNLSSLELGDSALYFCASSAQGGVNQPQHFGDGTRLSIL.